This TCR beta chain was identified in a study of cytomegalovirus exposure and HLA in healthy donors. Study observations and caveats: With later analysis, a missense DCLRE1C variant became linked to TCR beta V- and J-gene trimming.

Concerning this clone: Its specificity is not known.

Primers: 60 Vbeta forward and 13 Jbeta reverse. Clones were read by immunoSEQ multiplex PCR, and TCRdb kept only the in-frame ones, dropping some. Altogether under 200,000 clones are present, roughly 80% being singletons, with the ten largest covering 3.1%. V lost 1 base, J lost 0 bases, and 10 bases stayed unmatched. CDR3 size: 18 residues. CDR1 and CDR2 (germline): SGHTA, FQGNSA. The source material was PBMCs. This chain connects TRBV7-2 to TRBJ2-3; TRBD2 agrees at 7 bases. The clonotype comes from a woman between 40 and 55 years old in good health and CMV-seronegative. CDR3 coding DNA: TGTGCCAGCAGCTTAGGTTTCGCTAGCGGTGCTAGCACAGATACGCAGTATTTT. Amino acid sequence: CASSLGFASGASTDTQYF.